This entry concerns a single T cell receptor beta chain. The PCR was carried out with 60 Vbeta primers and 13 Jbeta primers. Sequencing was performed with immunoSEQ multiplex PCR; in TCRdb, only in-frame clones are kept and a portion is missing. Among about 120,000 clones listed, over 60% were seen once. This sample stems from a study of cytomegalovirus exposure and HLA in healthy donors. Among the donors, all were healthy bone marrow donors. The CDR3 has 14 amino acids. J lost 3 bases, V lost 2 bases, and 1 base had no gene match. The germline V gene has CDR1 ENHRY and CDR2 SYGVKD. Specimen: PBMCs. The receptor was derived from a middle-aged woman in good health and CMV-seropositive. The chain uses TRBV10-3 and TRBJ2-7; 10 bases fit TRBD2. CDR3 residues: CAISEKREGYEQYF. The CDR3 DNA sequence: TGTGCCATCAGTGAGAAGCGGGAGGGCTACGAGCAGTACTTC.